These 25 T cell receptor beta chains originate from one sample sequenced in a study of T cell responses to AZD1222 COVID-19 vaccine. The protocol was immunoSEQ multiplex PCR, while the TCRdb copy is restricted to in-frame clones and leaves out a portion. This sample has 95,000 to 130,000 clones; 80% to 90% occur once, and the top ten carry about 10%. This specimen was peripheral blood, taken on day 0 of AZD1222 vaccination. The receptors were gathered from an adult in good health.

The genes are TRBV7-2 and TRBJ2-6; TRBD1 agrees at 9 bases. The junction had 7 bases not matched to a gene; V was cut back by 5 bases and J by 2 bases. This CDR3 region has 17 residues. In germline, CDR1 is SGHTA, CDR2 FQGNSA. Here the CDR3 reads CASSPGQGRTGANVLTF. CDR3 nucleotide sequence: TGTGCCAGCAGCCCGGGACAGGGAAGAACTGGGGCCAACGTCCTGACTTTC.

The chain has TRBV5-4 and TRBJ1-2, with D possibly being TRBD1 (6 bases). The germline CDR1 and CDR2 sequences are SGHNT and YYREEE (reference sequence). The V end lost 5 bases, the J end lost 4 bases, and 15 bases lay between the germline ends. The length of the CDR3 is 14 residues. In DNA, the CDR3 is TGTGCCAGCAGTTTGACGGGGGCGACCTATGGCTACACCTTC. Translating it yields CASSLTGATYGYTF.

The chain combines TRBV2 with TRBJ2-7; D is undetermined. The CDR3 is 10 residues long. Germline V gene data show CDR1 as SNHLY and CDR2 as FYNNEI. Trimming took 6 bases from V and 3 from J, leaving 3 bases between them. In nucleotides, the CDR3 is TGTGCCAGCAGGAACTACGAGCAGTACTTC. Protein: CASRNYEQYF.

The J gene is TRBJ1-6, the V gene TRBV30; D uncertain. Trimming took off 8 bases at V and 5 bases at J, with 13 bases between the two ends. Germline V gene lookup returns CDR1 GTSNPN and CDR2 SVGIG (reference sequence). CDR3 length: 13 amino acids. The CDR3 coding sequence is TGTGCCGGAGGAGGGCAAAATAATTCACCCCTCCACTTT. Translating gives CAGGGQNNSPLHF.

J is TRBJ1-5 and V is TRBV6-2 or TRBV6-3; 8 bases are shared with TRBD1. The ends lost 4 bases at V and 2 bases at J; junction bases unmatched: 1. Germline assignment: CDR1 MNHEY and CDR2 SVGEGT. The CDR3 extends over 14 amino acids. CDR3 nucleotide sequence: TGTGCCAGCAGTTCGACAGGGGGCAATCAGCCCCAGCATTTT. It encodes CASSSTGGNQPQHF.

The gene calls are TRBV4-2 and TRBJ2-2; 7 positions match TRBD1. V was clipped by 1 base and J by 7 bases; unmatched bases: 6. The length of the CDR3 is 15 residues. Germline values: CDR1 LGHNA, CDR2 YNFKEQ. This chain's CDR3 is CASSQVDRAGGELFF. The CDR3 coding sequence is TGTGCCAGCAGCCAAGTAGACAGGGCGGGCGGGGAGCTGTTTTTT.

The V call is TRBV5-1, the J call TRBJ2-6; possibly TRBD1 for D (5 bases). V was clipped by 0 bases and J by 0 bases, with 10 bases between them. The germline CDR1 and CDR2 sequences are SGHRS and YFSETQ. CDR3 length: 17 amino acids. This CDR3 reads CASSLEAGHSGANVLTF. CDR3 in DNA: TGCGCCAGCAGCTTGGAGGCAGGGCACTCTGGGGCCAACGTCCTGACTTTC.

The rearrangement uses TRBV18 and TRBJ2-1; 14 bases map to TRBD2. CDR3 length equals 16 residues. V gave up 2 bases and J gave up 4 bases; unmatched junction bases: 1. The germline CDR1 and CDR2 sequences are KGHSH and LQKENI. The CDR3 reads CASSPGTSGGYNEQFF. The DNA for the CDR3 is TGTGCCAGCTCACCAGGGACTAGCGGGGGATACAATGAGCAGTTCTTC.

This chain links TRBV9 with TRBJ2-3; possible D gene TRBD1, 5 bases. V gave up 2 bases and J gave up 1 base, with 14 bases separating them. Germline-derived CDR1 and CDR2 are SGDLS and YYNGEE. There are 16 residues in the CDR3. CDR3 coding DNA: TGTGCCAGCAGCGTCTTTGGAGTAGGGGGCACAGATACGCAGTATTTT. Encoded protein: CASSVFGVGGTDTQYF.

Note on this clone: This sample also contains other DNA sequences that code for the same CDR3. The chain joins TRBV3-1 (or the pseudogene TRBV3-2) to TRBJ2-2, with TRBD2 as a possible D gene (6 bases). The CDR3 is 15 residues long. CDR1 and CDR2 (germline): LGHDT, YNNKEL (reference sequence). V was cut by 4 bases and J by 2 bases, with 11 bases left in between. The CDR3 bases are TGTGCCAGCAGCCCCCGGGACTCCAACACCGGGGAGCTGTTTTTT. This encodes CASSPRDSNTGELFF.

The gene calls are TRBV7-2 and TRBJ1-6; D unresolved. The ends were cut back, 5 bases at V and 5 bases at J, with 7 bases in the middle. The CDR3 contains 13 residues. The germline gives CDR1 SGHTA, CDR2 FQGNSA. The CDR3 sequence: CASSPPHNSPLHF. The CDR3 DNA follows: TGTGCCAGCAGCCCCCCCCATAATTCACCCCTCCACTTT.

V gene TRBV19 combines with J gene TRBJ1-2; 7 nucleotides match TRBD1. V dropped 3 bases and J dropped 4; count of bases not matched to a gene: 11. CDR1 LNHDA and CDR2 SQIVND come from the germline V gene (reference sequence). The CDR3 contains 16 residues. This chain's CDR3 is CASSMGSGTAAYGYTF. The CDR3 coding sequence is TGTGCCAGTAGTATGGGGTCGGGGACAGCGGCCTATGGCTACACCTTC.

J is TRBJ2-1 and V is TRBV27; unclear D gene. The V and J ends lost 5 bases and 4 bases respectively, with 9 bases between them. Germline assignment: CDR1 MNHEY and CDR2 SMNVEV (reference sequence). This CDR3 is built from 13 residues. The CDR3 here is CASSQDPYNEQFF. The CDR3 bases are TGTGCCAGCAGTCAAGACCCGTACAATGAGCAGTTCTTC.

The chain has TRBV2 and TRBJ1-1, with 9 bases identical to TRBD1. Germline lookup yields CDR1 SNHLY and CDR2 FYNNEI. After removal of 3 bases from V and 1 base from J, the junction contained 3 bases not matched to a gene. The CDR3 sequence is 15 residues long. The CDR3 spells CASSDTGGANTEAFF. CDR3 DNA sequence: TGTGCCAGCAGTGATACAGGGGGCGCGAACACTGAAGCTTTCTTT.

The chain employs TRBV7-2 and TRBJ2-3, with D uncertain. This CDR3 has 13 residues. CDR1 and CDR2 (germline): SGHTA, FQGNSA. With 3 bases removed from V and 0 bases from J, the gap between germline ends came to 4 bases. CDR3 DNA: TGTGCCAGCAGCTTTCCTAGCACAGATACGCAGTATTTT. This gives the protein CASSFPSTDTQYF.

This chain uses TRBV28 with TRBJ1-5; D unresolved. Trimming shortened V by 2 bases and J by 0 bases, and 8 bases separated the two germline ends. CDR1 and CDR2 (germline): MDHEN, SYDVKM. This CDR3 has 15 residues. The CDR3 region is CASSLPPVSNQPQHF. Written as DNA, the CDR3 is TGTGCCAGCAGTTTACCACCAGTTAGCAATCAGCCCCAGCATTTT.

The chain joins TRBV19 to TRBJ1-1, with TRBD1 identical over 7 bases. This CDR3 comprises 14 residues. V shed 8 bases and J 3 bases; nucleotides not matched to a gene: 9. CDR1 is LNHDA and CDR2 is SQIVND in the germline V gene (reference sequence). In DNA, the CDR3 is TGTGCCAGTTCAACAGGGGTTCGGTACACTGAAGCTTTCTTT. Translating gives CASSTGVRYTEAFF.

This chain joins TRBV3-1 (or the pseudogene TRBV3-2) and TRBJ2-3; D not resolved. Germline CDR1 reads LGHDT; CDR2 reads YNNKEL (reference sequence). The V end lost 0 bases, the J end lost 10 bases, and 11 bases lay between the germline ends. The CDR3 is made up of 13 amino acids. CDR3 sequence (DNA): TGTGCCAGCAGCCAAGACCGAATATTGCCGCAGTATTTT. Amino acid sequence: CASSQDRILPQYF.

The chain couples TRBV7-2 to TRBJ1-1; the match to TRBD1 covers 8 bases. V trimming: 5 bases; J trimming: 0 bases; junction bases outside the gene matches: 5. The CDR3 totals 15 residues. CDR1 is SGHTA, CDR2 FQGNSA, per germline. CDR3 residues: CASSPQTGVNTEAFF. For the CDR3, the DNA is TGTGCCAGCAGCCCCCAGACAGGGGTGAACACTGAAGCTTTCTTT.

This chain connects TRBV6-5 to TRBJ1-6, with D perhaps matching TRBD1 (5 bases). Germline CDR1 and CDR2: MNHEY and SVGAGI. The CDR3 sequence is 15 residues long. The V end lost 4 bases, the J end lost 3 bases, and 10 bases lay between the germline ends. DNA for the CDR3: TGTGCCAGCAGTTCGGGGGTATTCTATAATTCACCCCTCCACTTT. It codes for CASSSGVFYNSPLHF.

V gene TRBV7-8 combines with J gene TRBJ2-3, with 8 bases identical to TRBD2. CDR1 is SGHVS, CDR2 FQNEAQ, per germline. The CDR3 consists of 16 residues. Losses at the gene ends were 2 bases for V and 2 bases for J; bases not matched to a gene: 6. The CDR3 DNA follows: TGTGCCAGCAGCTTATTTACTAGCGGATCCACAGATACGCAGTATTTT. It is translated as CASSLFTSGSTDTQYF.

V usage is TRBV27 and J usage is TRBJ2-3; D perhaps matches TRBD1 (6 bases). This CDR3 comprises 15 residues. V was pared by 4 bases and J by 4 bases, with 15 bases between. CDR1 is MNHEY, CDR2 SMNVEV, per germline (reference sequence). The chain's CDR3 is CASSSDRRYADTQYF. The CDR3 nucleotides read TGTGCCAGCAGTTCGGACAGACGTTACGCAGATACGCAGTATTTT.

V is TRBV27 and J is TRBJ2-7, with D perhaps matching TRBD2 (6 bases). This CDR3 is 14 amino acids long. Between the trimmed V and J ends, which lost 9 bases and 4 bases, there was a span of 19 bases. CDR1 is MNHEY, CDR2 SMNVEV, per germline (reference sequence). The CDR3 DNA follows: TGTGCCAGAACTCCTCCGGGAGACTCTTACGAGCAGTACTTC. Amino acids: CARTPPGDSYEQYF.

The chain links TRBV6-5 to TRBJ1-3, with 9 nucleotides matching TRBD1. V trimming: 4 bases; J trimming: 2 bases; junction bases outside the gene matches: 6. This CDR3 is built from 16 residues. In germline, CDR1 is MNHEY, CDR2 SVGAGI. CDR3: CASSWGQGFTGNTIYF. The CDR3 DNA reads TGTGCCAGCAGTTGGGGACAGGGTTTCACTGGAAACACCATATATTTT.

This clone was picked up many times. The chain employs TRBV27 and TRBJ1-2, with 9 bases matching TRBD1. V shed 5 bases and J 4 bases; nucleotides not matched to a gene: 8. Germline loops: CDR1 MNHEY, CDR2 SMNVEV (reference sequence). The CDR3 length is 15 residues. CDR3 nucleotides: TGTGCCAGCAGTACCGGACAGGGGATCCGCTATGGCTACACCTTC. This encodes CASSTGQGIRYGYTF.